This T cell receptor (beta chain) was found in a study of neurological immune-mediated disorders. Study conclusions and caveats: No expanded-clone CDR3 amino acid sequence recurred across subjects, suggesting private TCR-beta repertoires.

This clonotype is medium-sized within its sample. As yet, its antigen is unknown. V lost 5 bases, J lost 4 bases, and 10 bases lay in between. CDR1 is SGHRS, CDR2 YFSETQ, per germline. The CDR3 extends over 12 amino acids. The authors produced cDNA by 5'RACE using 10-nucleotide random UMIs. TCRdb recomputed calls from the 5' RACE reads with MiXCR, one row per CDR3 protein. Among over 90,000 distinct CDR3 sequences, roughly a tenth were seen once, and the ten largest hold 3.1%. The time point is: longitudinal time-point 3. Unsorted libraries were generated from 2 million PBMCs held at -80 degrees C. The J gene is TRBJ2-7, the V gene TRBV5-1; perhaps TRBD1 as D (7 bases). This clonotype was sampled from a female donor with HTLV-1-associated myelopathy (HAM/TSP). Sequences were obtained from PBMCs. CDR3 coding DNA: TGCGCCAGCAGTCCAGGGGGGTACGAGCAGTACTTC. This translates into CASSPGGYEQYF. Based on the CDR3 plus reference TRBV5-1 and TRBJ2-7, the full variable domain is KAGVTQTPRYLIKTRGQQVTLSCSPISGHRSVSWYQQTPGQGLQFLFEYFSETQRNKGNFPGRFSGRQFSNSRSEMNVSTLELGDSALYLCASSPGGYEQYFGPGTRLTVT.